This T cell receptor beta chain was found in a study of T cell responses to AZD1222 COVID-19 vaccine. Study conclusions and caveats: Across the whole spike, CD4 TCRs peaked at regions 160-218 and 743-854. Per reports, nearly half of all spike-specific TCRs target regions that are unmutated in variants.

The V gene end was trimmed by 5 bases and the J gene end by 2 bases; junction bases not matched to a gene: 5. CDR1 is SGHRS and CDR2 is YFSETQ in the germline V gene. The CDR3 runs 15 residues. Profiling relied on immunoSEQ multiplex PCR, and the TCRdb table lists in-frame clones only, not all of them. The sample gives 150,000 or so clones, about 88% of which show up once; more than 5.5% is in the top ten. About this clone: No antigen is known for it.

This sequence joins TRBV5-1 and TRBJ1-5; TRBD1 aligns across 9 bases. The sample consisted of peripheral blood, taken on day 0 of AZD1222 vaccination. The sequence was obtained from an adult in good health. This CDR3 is CASSMGQGGNQPQHF. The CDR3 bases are TGCGCCAGCAGTATGGGACAGGGAGGCAATCAGCCCCAGCATTTT.